This T cell receptor beta chain stems from a study of shared clonotypes between healthy human individuals. CDR1 is SGDLS, CDR2 YYNGEE, per germline. The junction had 5 bases not matched to a gene; V was cut back by 0 bases and J by 2 bases. The CDR3 sequence is 16 residues long. The table came from immunoSEQ multiplex PCR; TCRdb's copy has only in-frame clones and leaves some out. Of millions of clones in the sample, 85% to 95% were seen once. The V gene is TRBV9, the J gene TRBJ2-5, with 9 bases matching TRBD2. The sequence came from a man between 18 and 35 years old in good health. Source material: naive CD4+ T cells sorted from blood. The subset was: CD45RA+ positively selected. The CDR3 is CASSVEGAGGQETQYF. CDR3 sequence (DNA): TGTGCCAGCAGCGTAGAGGGAGCGGGGGGACAAGAGACCCAGTACTTC.